The T cell receptor (beta chain) under discussion was sequenced for a study of T-cell reconstitution after alpha-beta-depleted transplantation in children. For TCRbeta, the library was prepared with unique molecular identifiers. TCRdb independently ran MiXCR on the PCR reads; one entry per CDR3 protein. The table records some 500,000 distinct CDR3 sequences, approximately 32% of them present only once. This clonotype was recorded a few times. V gave up 8 bases and J gave up 3 bases, with 14 bases separating them. The CDR3 is made up of 13 amino acids. The sequence came from a human donor who donated a stem cell graft to a child with aplastic anemia. V is TRBV12-3 or TRBV12-4 and J is TRBJ2-7; the D call may be TRBD1 or TRBD2 (7 bases each). The sequencing here drew on PBMCs from the stem cell graft donor, taken from the stem cell graft. The CDR3 reads CASGRDRLYEQYV. In DNA form, the CDR3 reads TGTGCCAGCGGGAGGGACAGACTCTACGAGCAGTACGTC.